Presented here are 26 T cell receptor beta chains from one specimen sequenced in a study of blood T cells in healthy people across ages. Together with a sample-barcoded 5' primer, a J-beta primer mix was included in a second PCR lasting about 7 to 11 cycles. MiXCR, run by TCRdb on the 5' RACE reads, gives a single entry per CDR3 protein. Of approximately 1.5 million distinct CDR3 sequences in the sample, roughly 32% were seen once. Specimen: blood. The receptors here all came from a woman aged 25 to 39 in good health.

V usage is TRBV3-1 and J usage is TRBJ2-1; maybe TRBD1 (5 bases). The germline gives CDR1 LGHDT, CDR2 YNNKEL (reference sequence). The germline V and J ends were trimmed by 0 bases and 6 bases, with 18 bases remaining between them. This CDR3 is 17 amino acids long. The CDR3 sequence is CASSQDLRQPRGNEQFF. CDR3 bases: TGTGCCAGCAGCCAAGATCTCAGACAGCCCCGTGGCAATGAGCAGTTCTTC.

The V and J genes are TRBV4-1 and TRBJ2-7, with D maybe TRBD2 (6 bases). Germline loops: CDR1 MGHRA, CDR2 YSYEKL. The length of the CDR3 is 16 residues. Trimming took 3 bases from V and 0 from J, leaving 15 bases between them. The DNA of the CDR3 is TGCGCCAGCAGCCACCCCCGGGAGCTCGGCTCCTACGAGCAGTACTTC. It specifies CASSHPRELGSYEQYF.

In the case of this clonotype: A much larger clone differs by one base, so this may be a read error. The DNA for the CDR3 is TGTGCCAGCAGTCCCGTGGGACCTGTCTGGGAGCAGTACTTC. This sequence encodes CASSPVGPVWEQYF. This rearrangement joins TRBV27 to TRBJ2-7, with D possibly called TRBD1 or TRBD2 (5 bases each). Germline V gene sequence: CDR1 MNHEY, CDR2 SMNVEV (reference sequence). The CDR3 covers 14 residues. The V gene lost 5 bases and the J gene lost 7 bases, with 18 bases spanning the gap.

V usage is TRBV10-3 and J usage is TRBJ2-4, with D possibly TRBD2 on 5 matching bases. The J call is doubtful: the DNA matches TRBJ2-7 better. The germline V gene has CDR1 ENHRY and CDR2 SYGVKD. The CDR3 is 14 amino acids. CDR3 sequence reads: CAISDSSRIYEQYF. CDR3 nucleotide sequence: TGTGCCATCAGTGACTCTAGCAGGATCTACGAGCAGTACTTC.

The chain links TRBV2 to TRBJ2-1; 7 nucleotides match TRBD2. CDR1 and CDR2 (germline): SNHLY, FYNNEI. This CDR3 region has 13 residues. After removal of 9 bases from V and 5 bases from J, the junction contained 7 bases not matched to a gene. The chain's CDR3 is CARREGLDNEQFF. DNA for the CDR3: TGTGCCAGGAGGGAGGGCCTGGACAATGAGCAGTTCTTC.

The chain links TRBV4-1 to TRBJ1-1; D is ambiguous. This CDR3 comprises 13 residues. Germline-derived CDR1 and CDR2 are MGHRA and YSYEKL. V gave up 2 bases and J gave up 4 bases, with 8 bases separating them. The CDR3 spells CASSQKAGTEAFF. In DNA form, the CDR3 reads TGCGCCAGCAGCCAAAAGGCGGGCACTGAAGCTTTCTTT.

This clonotype occurred a few times. The chain uses TRBV28 and TRBJ2-7, with 7 bases identical to TRBD1. Per germline, CDR1 MDHEN and CDR2 SYDVKM. Unmatched junction bases numbered 10, after V lost 8 bases and J lost 3 bases. The CDR3 runs to 14 residues. The CDR3 DNA reads TGTGCCAGCCTTCCCGGGACAGTCCTCTACGAGCAGTACTTC. Translation: CASLPGTVLYEQYF.

This clonotype was recorded a few times. The chain is built from TRBV28 and TRBJ2-7; no clear D gene. The closer fit of TRBJ2-5 to the DNA end suggests the J call may be wrong. The V gene's germline CDR1 is MDHEN and CDR2 SYDVKM. The CDR3 is 13 residues long. This CDR3 reads CASSWVSGETQYF. The CDR3 bases are TGTGCCAGCAGTTGGGTCAGTGGAGAGACCCAGTACTTC.

The chain employs TRBV20-1 and TRBJ2-2; D might be TRBD2 (5 bases). Germline V lookup: CDR1 DFQATT, CDR2 SNEGSKA (reference sequence). This CDR3 comprises 14 residues. V gave up 0 bases and J gave up 5 bases, with 10 bases separating them. CDR3 in DNA: TGCAGTGCTAGAGATCTGAGGGAAACCGGGGAGCTGTTTTTT. Its translation: CSARDLRETGELFF.

The genes are TRBV24-1 and TRBJ2-6; no firm D call. V was pared by 0 bases and J by 4 bases, with 15 bases between. Germline-derived CDR1 and CDR2 are KGHDR and SFDVKD. This CDR3 spans 18 amino acids. The CDR3 sequence: CATSDLKWDGTGANVLTF. The CDR3 nucleotides are TGTGCCACCAGTGATTTGAAGTGGGATGGAACCGGGGCCAACGTCCTGACTTTC.

V gene TRBV25-1 combines with J gene TRBJ1-6; a possible D gene is TRBD1 (6 bases). Germline lookup yields CDR1 MGHDK and CDR2 SYGVNS. CDR3 length: 14 amino acids. V dropped 4 bases and J dropped 7 bases, with 11 bases sitting between them. The CDR3 bases are TGTGCCAGCAGTGGTAACAGGGCAAATTCACCCCTCCACTTT. Translation gives CASSGNRANSPLHF.

The V and J genes are TRBV9 and TRBJ2-7; TRBD1 agrees at 7 bases. J gave up 1 base and V 3 bases, and 7 bases lay outside the gene matches. The V gene's germline CDR1 is SGDLS and CDR2 YYNGEE. This CDR3 region has 15 residues. CDR3 sequence reads: CASSATGDPSYEQYV. CDR3 DNA: TGTGCCAGCAGCGCTACAGGGGACCCATCCTACGAGCAGTACGTC.

V usage is TRBV29-1 and J usage is TRBJ2-5; D might be TRBD1 (5 bases). V dropped 4 bases and J dropped 4 bases, with 13 bases sitting between them. Germline CDR1 SQVTM, CDR2 ANQGSEA. This CDR3 has 13 amino acids. The CDR3 DNA follows: TGCAGCGTTGGGGCTCAGGGTGGAGAGACCCAGTACTTC. Amino acids: CSVGAQGGETQYF.

J is TRBJ2-7 and V is TRBV27, with 7 positions matching TRBD1. Germline V CDR1 and CDR2: MNHEY, SMNVEV (reference sequence). The ends lost 6 bases at V and 6 bases at J; junction bases unmatched: 5. CDR3 length: 12 amino acids. CDR3 sequence (DNA): TGTGCCAGCAGAACAGGGGCGGCCGAGCAGTACTTC. This gives the protein CASRTGAAEQYF.

The chain recombines TRBV27 with TRBJ2-3, with 8 bases identical to TRBD2. After removal of 4 bases from V and 0 bases from J, the junction contained 6 bases not matched to a gene. The CDR3 consists of 16 residues. Germline CDR1 and CDR2: MNHEY and SMNVEV (reference sequence). This CDR3 reads CASSSRTSPSTDTQYF. The CDR3 nucleotides read TGTGCCAGCAGTTCCCGGACTAGCCCAAGCACAGATACGCAGTATTTT.

As concerns this clonotype: Given a much more abundant clone one base away, this may be a read error. This sequence joins TRBV29-1 and TRBJ2-5; D may be TRBD2 (5 bases). The V end lost 4 bases, the J end lost 5 bases, and 14 bases lay between the germline ends. The CDR3 totals 13 residues. Germline values: CDR1 SQVTM, CDR2 ANQGSEA. CDR3 nucleotides: TGCAGCGTTGGGGAGAAATATGTGGAGACCCAGTACTTC. Its protein product is CSVGEKYVETQYF.

This clonotype was observed a few times. The rearrangement joins TRBV4-1 to TRBJ1-1, with D uncertain. The V and J ends lost 3 bases and 0 bases respectively, with 8 bases between them. The V gene's germline CDR1 is MGHRA and CDR2 YSYEKL. CDR3 length: 14 residues. DNA of the CDR3: TGCGCCAGCAGCCATGTCCTTCTGAACACTGAAGCTTTCTTT. Its protein is CASSHVLLNTEAFF.

V gene TRBV6-1 combines with J gene TRBJ1-5, with a possible D match to TRBD1 (6 bases). CDR3 size: 16 residues. V lost 5 bases, J lost 6 bases, and 20 bases lay in between. The germline gives CDR1 MNHNS, CDR2 SASEGT. The CDR3 DNA reads as TGTGCCAGCAGTCTAGTCCAGGGGAGGTACGGTCAGCCCCAGCATTTT. As protein: CASSLVQGRYGQPQHF.

The chain has TRBV13 and TRBJ1-2, with D possibly TRBD1 on 5 matching bases. CDR1 is PRHDT and CDR2 is FYEKMQ in the germline V gene (reference sequence). This CDR3 is 14 amino acids long. V lost 5 bases to trimming and J lost 4 bases, with 14 bases between them. The CDR3 DNA reads as TGTGCCAGCAGCCCCGCCGACAGAGGCTATGGCTACACCTTC. Translating it yields CASSPADRGYGYTF.

The chain employs TRBV10-3 and TRBJ2-7, with 7 positions matching TRBD1. Trimming at V came to 10 bases and at J to 2 bases, leaving 14 bases not matched to a gene. This CDR3 is built from 15 residues. CDR1 and CDR2 from the germline V gene are ENHRY and SYGVKD. The CDR3 sequence: CASRPVAGGTYEQYF. The DNA of the CDR3 is TGTGCCAGCAGACCTGTCGCAGGGGGTACCTACGAGCAGTACTTC.

As regards this clonotype: A much larger clone differs from this one at a single base, so this may be a read error. For the CDR3, the DNA is TGTGCCACCAGTGATCGGACTAGCGGGGGTATCAATGAGCAGTTCTTC. This encodes CATSDRTSGGINEQFF. The chain is built from TRBV24-1 and TRBJ2-1, with TRBD2 matching over 13 bases. Trimming took 3 bases from V and 6 from J; bases not matched to a gene: 4. The CDR3 is 16 amino acids. The germline gives CDR1 KGHDR, CDR2 SFDVKD.

The V gene is TRBV12-1, the J gene TRBJ2-1; TRBD2, the table's D call, was not compared with the DNA. TRBV12-1 is given as a pseudogene. CDR3 length: 18 amino acids. The CDR3 bases are TGTGCCAGCAGCTGGCCCGCCTTACTAGCGGGCCCCTACAATGAGCAGTTCTTC. Translating gives CASSWPALLAGPYNEQFF.

V gene TRBV9 combines with J gene TRBJ2-1; tentative D call: TRBD2 (6 bases). Germline CDR1 reads SGDLS; CDR2 reads YYNGEE. The CDR3 extends over 15 amino acids. V lost 3 bases and J lost 3, with 13 bases in between. The CDR3 DNA reads TGTGCCAGCAGCGCCCGGGGGACCCGCTACAATGAGCAGTTCTTC. As protein: CASSARGTRYNEQFF.

The V call is TRBV6-6, the J call TRBJ1-1; a weak D match, TRBD1 (5 bases). The CDR3 has 17 residues. Germline loops: CDR1 MNHNY, CDR2 SVGAGI (reference sequence). V gave up 2 bases and J gave up 1 base, with 17 bases separating them. CDR3 nucleotide sequence: TGTGCCAGCAGTTACGGCGGGGGGGTGCGGGAGAACACTGAAGCTTTCTTT. Protein sequence: CASSYGGGVRENTEAFF.

This clonotype was counted at least ten times. V is TRBV30 and J is TRBJ1-5; TRBD1 agrees at 9 bases. The CDR3 sequence is 14 residues long. The J segment lost 4 bases and the V segment lost 2 bases, leaving 3 bases of the junction unmatched. Per the germline V gene, CDR1 is GTSNPN and CDR2 is SVGIG (reference sequence). CDR3 region: CAWSTGQGNQPQHF. The CDR3 DNA is TGTGCCTGGAGTACCGGACAGGGGAATCAGCCCCAGCATTTT.

The rearrangement joins TRBV15 to TRBJ2-2; TRBD1 matches at 9 bases. This CDR3 is built from 15 residues. V dropped 1 base and J dropped 6; count of bases not matched to a gene: 3. Germline CDR1 is LNHNV and CDR2 is YYDKDF (reference sequence). The CDR3 loop is CATSRGQGGSGELFF. The CDR3, as DNA: TGTGCCACCAGCAGAGGACAGGGGGGTTCCGGGGAGCTGTTTTTT.